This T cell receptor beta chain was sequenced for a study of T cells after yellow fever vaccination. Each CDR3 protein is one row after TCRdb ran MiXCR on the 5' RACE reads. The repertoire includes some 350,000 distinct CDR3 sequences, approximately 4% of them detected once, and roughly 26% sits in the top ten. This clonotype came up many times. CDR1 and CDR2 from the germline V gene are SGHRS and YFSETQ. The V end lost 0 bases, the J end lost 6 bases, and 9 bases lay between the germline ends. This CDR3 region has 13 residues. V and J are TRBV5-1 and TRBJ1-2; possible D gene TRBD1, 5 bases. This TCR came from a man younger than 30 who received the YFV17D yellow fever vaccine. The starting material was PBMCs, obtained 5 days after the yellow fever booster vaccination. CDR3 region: CASSLDGGNGYTF. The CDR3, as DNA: TGCGCCAGCAGCTTGGATGGGGGAAATGGCTACACCTTC.